This T cell receptor (beta chain) comes out of a study of Ad26.COV2.S vaccination and SARS-CoV-2 variants. Study as a whole: The study gave Ad26.COV2.S intramuscularly, once or twice 56 days apart.

Treatment given: roughly 18 received Ad26.COV2.S at low or high dose, single or two shots; several received placebo; per-sample allocation not given. Collection of the samples took place on day 63 after the first injection of vaccine or placebo. Vaccination used an Ad26 vector expressing Wuhan-strain SARS-CoV-2 spike. Broader study findings: Vaccine and placebo groups showed comparable non-spike TCR breadth. Reportedly, spike-specific CD8+ and CD4+ T cell responses achieved substantial breadth once vaccination had taken place.

Libraries were prepared by immunoSEQ multiplex PCR; TCRdb keeps only in-frame clonotypes and omits some of them. The data contain about 680,000 clones, roughly 90% of them singletons. A word on this clone: Its antigen is not known.

The material sequenced was peripheral blood, taken in a trial of Ad26.COV2.S vaccine versus placebo. The TCR sequence derives from a person between 18 and 60 years old who received the Ad26.COV2.S COVID-19 vaccine or a placebo.

The CDR3 sequence: CATSRDLGQGLEPQHF. The CDR3, as DNA: TGTGCCACCAGCAGAGATTTGGGACAGGGCTTGGAGCCCCAGCATTTT. This chain joins TRBV15 and TRBJ1-5, with 9 bases aligning to TRBD1. From germline, CDR1 is LNHNV and CDR2 YYDKDF (reference sequence). V shed 0 bases and J 8 bases; nucleotides not matched to a gene: 8. This CDR3 spans 16 amino acids.